One T cell receptor (beta chain) is described in this entry. The culture paired approximately 200,000 irradiated violet-dye-labeled stimulators with approximately 200,000 CFSE-labeled responders. The reaction was completed, and proliferating CFSE-low CD3+CD4+ and CD3+CD8+ responders were then sorted. The sample belongs to a study of graft-versus-host responses after intestinal transplantation. Sequenced by immunoSEQ multiplex PCR; TCRdb stores in-frame clones only, minus some. Here the sample spans about 24,000 clones, about 39% being singletons. Whole-study results and caveats: Within the allografts of patients who had graft-donor T cell macrochimerism, graft-versus-host to host-versus-graft clonal ratios were high. GvH clones turned up in recipient marrow; some had shown up first in ileum or blood.

The CDR3 spans 14 residues. Germline V lookup: CDR1 SGHRS, CDR2 YFSETQ. The ends lost 0 bases at V and 1 base at J; junction bases unmatched: 1. The starting material was alloreactive CD4+ T cells from a mixed lymphocyte reaction culture, obtained before intestinal transplant. Noted subset: CFSE-low proliferating T cells sorted from approximately 6-day pre-transplant mixed lymphocyte reaction (GvH or HvG direction). This TCR was recovered from a human patient who received an intestinal transplant. The J gene is TRBJ2-7, the V gene TRBV5-1, with TRBD2 matching over 7 bases. The CDR3 sequence is CASSLVGGSYEQYF. The CDR3 nucleotides read TGCGCCAGCAGCTTGGTGGGGGGGTCCTACGAGCAGTACTTC.